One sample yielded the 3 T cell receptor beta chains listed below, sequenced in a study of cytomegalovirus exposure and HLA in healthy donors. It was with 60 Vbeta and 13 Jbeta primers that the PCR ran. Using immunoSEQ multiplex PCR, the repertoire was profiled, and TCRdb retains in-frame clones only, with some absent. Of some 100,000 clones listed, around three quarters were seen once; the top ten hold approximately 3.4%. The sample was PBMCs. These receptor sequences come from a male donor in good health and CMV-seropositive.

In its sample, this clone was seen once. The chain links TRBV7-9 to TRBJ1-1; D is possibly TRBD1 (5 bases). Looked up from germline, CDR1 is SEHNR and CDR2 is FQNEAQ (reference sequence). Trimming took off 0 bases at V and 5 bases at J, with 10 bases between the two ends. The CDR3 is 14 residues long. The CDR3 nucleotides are TGTGCCAGCAGCTTAGCAACTAAGGGGACTGAAGCTTTCTTT. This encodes CASSLATKGTEAFF.

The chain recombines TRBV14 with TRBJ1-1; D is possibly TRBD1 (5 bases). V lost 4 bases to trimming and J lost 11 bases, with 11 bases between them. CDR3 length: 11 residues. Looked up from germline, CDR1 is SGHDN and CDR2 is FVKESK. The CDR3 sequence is CASSLGVEAFF. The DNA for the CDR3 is TGTGCCAGCAGCCTAGGGGTAGAGGCTTTCTTT. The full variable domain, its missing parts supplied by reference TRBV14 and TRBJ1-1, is EAGVTQFPSHSVIEKGQTVTLRCDPISGHDNLYWYRRVMGKEIKFLLHFVKESKQDESGMPNNRFLAERTGGTYSTLKVQPAELEDSGVYFCASSLGVEAFFGQGTRLTVV.

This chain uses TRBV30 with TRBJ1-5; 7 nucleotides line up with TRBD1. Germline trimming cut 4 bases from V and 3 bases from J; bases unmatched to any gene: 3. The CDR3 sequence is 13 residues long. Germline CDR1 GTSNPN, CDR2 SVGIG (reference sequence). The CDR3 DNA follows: TGTGCCTGGAAGGGACAGTTCAATCAGCCCCAGCATTTT. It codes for CAWKGQFNQPQHF.